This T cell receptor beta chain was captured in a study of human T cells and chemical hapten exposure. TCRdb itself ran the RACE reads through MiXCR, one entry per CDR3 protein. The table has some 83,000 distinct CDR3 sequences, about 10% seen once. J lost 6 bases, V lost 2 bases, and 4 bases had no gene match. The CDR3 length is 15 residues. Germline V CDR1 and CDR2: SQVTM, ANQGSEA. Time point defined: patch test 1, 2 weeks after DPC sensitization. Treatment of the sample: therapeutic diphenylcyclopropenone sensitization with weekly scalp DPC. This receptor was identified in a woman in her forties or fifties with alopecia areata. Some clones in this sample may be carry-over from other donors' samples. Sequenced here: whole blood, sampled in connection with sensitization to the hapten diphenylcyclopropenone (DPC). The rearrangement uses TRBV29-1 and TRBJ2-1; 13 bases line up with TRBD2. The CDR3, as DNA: TGCAGCGTTGAATCCGGGACTAGCGGGATCAATGAGCAGTTCTTC. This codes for CSVESGTSGINEQFF.